The 20 T cell receptor beta chains below come from one sample, sequenced in a study of T-cell reconstitution after alpha-beta-depleted transplantation in children. Construction of the TCRbeta library involved unique molecular identifiers. TCRdb called the PCR reads again in MiXCR, with one record for every CDR3 protein. The sample records 480,000 or so distinct CDR3 sequences, more than 9% being singletons. The sequencing used PBMCs, collected before TCRalphabeta/CD19-depleted stem cell transplant. All receptors come from a child aged 2 to 10 with inherited bone marrow failure, due to receive a stem cell transplant.

In its sample, this clonotype was seen a few times. The chain employs TRBV13 and TRBJ2-5; tentatively, D is TRBD2 (5 bases). The CDR3 extends over 14 amino acids. Germline lookup yields CDR1 PRHDT and CDR2 FYEKMQ (reference sequence). The germline V and J ends were trimmed by 2 bases and 5 bases, with 12 bases remaining between them. This CDR3 is CASSLSAGLETQYF. The DNA for the CDR3 is TGTGCCAGCAGCTTATCTGCGGGTCTGGAGACCCAGTACTTC. Full variable domain (missing parts from reference TRBV13 and TRBJ2-5): AAGVIQSPRHLIKEKRETATLKCYPIPRHDTVYWYQQGPGQDPQFLISFYEKMQSDKGSIPDRFSAQQFSDYHSELNMSSLELGDSALYFCASSLSAGLETQYFGPGTRLLVL.

The table lists this clonotype with many counts. The CDR3 DNA is TGCAGCGTTGAACCCCGACCCCCTGAGACCCAGTACTTC. It yields the protein CSVEPRPPETQYF. The V gene is TRBV29-1, the J gene TRBJ2-5; no reliable D call. Trimming took 2 bases from V and 5 from J, leaving 12 bases between them. The CDR3 spans 13 residues. Looked up from germline, CDR1 is SQVTM and CDR2 is ANQGSEA.

This clonotype was recorded at least ten times. The chain has TRBV12-3 or TRBV12-4 and TRBJ2-3; the D is unclear. The V and J ends lost 2 bases and 0 bases respectively, with 3 bases between them. There are 13 residues in the CDR3. CDR3 bases: TGTGCCAGCAGTTTATTCAGCACAGATACGCAGTATTTT. Protein: CASSLFSTDTQYF.

This clonotype has ten or more counts. This chain uses TRBV6-5 with TRBJ2-7, with D unresolved. CDR1 is MNHEY and CDR2 is SVGAGI in the germline V gene. V was clipped by 0 bases and J by 6 bases, with 9 bases between them. This CDR3 spans 13 amino acids. This CDR3 reads CASSYSGQLEQYF. CDR3 sequence (DNA): TGTGCCAGCAGTTACTCCGGGCAGCTCGAGCAGTACTTC.

This clonotype was observed a few times. The chain carries TRBV3-1 and TRBJ2-7; D is unclear. V was pared by 0 bases and J by 2 bases, with 23 bases between. In germline, CDR1 is LGHDT, CDR2 YNNKEL (reference sequence). The CDR3 has 19 amino acids. The CDR3 DNA follows: TGTGCCAGCAGCCAAGATCACGTGGATGGAAGAAGAGAAGCCTACGAGCAGTACTTC. It yields the protein CASSQDHVDGRREAYEQYF.

This clonotype was detected only a few times. The J gene is TRBJ2-1, the V gene TRBV27; 11 positions match TRBD1. The germline CDR1 and CDR2 sequences are MNHEY and SMNVEV (reference sequence). The CDR3 runs to 16 residues. The V gene end was trimmed by 8 bases and the J gene end by 6 bases; junction bases not matched to a gene: 12. Here the CDR3 DNA reads TGTGCCAGCCGAAACGTCGGGACAGGGGGGAGCAATGAGCAGTTCTTC. Its protein product is CASRNVGTGGSNEQFF.

This clonotype was detected many times. The CDR3 sequence: CATLLPGVLADTQYF. Here the CDR3 DNA reads TGCGCCACTTTACTACCCGGGGTGTTGGCAGATACGCAGTATTTT. This sequence joins TRBV10-2 and TRBJ2-3, with D tentatively TRBD2 (5 bases). The germline V gene encodes CDR1 WSHSY and CDR2 SAAADI. Trimming removed 10 bases from V and 4 bases from J, with 21 bases in between. This CDR3 region has 15 residues.

The chain carries TRBV5-6 and TRBJ2-7, with 10 bases that match TRBD1. V lost 4 bases and J lost 6; bases outside the gene matches: 10. The CDR3 covers 15 residues. Germline CDR1 and CDR2: SGHDT and YYEEEE. The CDR3 bases are TGTGCCAGCAGCATTACCGGGACAGGGGACAGCGAGCAGTACTTC. Translating it yields CASSITGTGDSEQYF.

This clonotype was picked up many times. The CDR3 sequence is CASSLAPTSLGYTF. The CDR3 bases are TGTGCCAGCAGCTTAGCGCCGACCTCCCTTGGCTACACCTTC. This chain joins TRBV7-9 and TRBJ1-2; D is unresolved. This CDR3 has 14 residues. The V gene's germline CDR1 is SEHNR and CDR2 FQNEAQ (reference sequence). The V gene lost 0 bases and the J gene lost 7 bases, with 12 bases spanning the gap.

This clonotype was observed many times. The genes are TRBV4-2 and TRBJ2-1; D unclear. CDR3 length: 14 amino acids. V shed 1 base and J shed 6 bases, with 10 bases lying between them. Per germline, CDR1 LGHNA and CDR2 YNFKEQ. The CDR3 DNA sequence: TGTGCCAGCAGCCAAGCCGGACGAGGCAATGAGCAGTTCTTC. Protein sequence: CASSQAGRGNEQFF.

V is TRBV29-1 and J is TRBJ2-7; 9 nucleotides agree with TRBD1. The V and J ends lost 6 bases and 0 bases, in that order; junction bases with no gene match: 6. The germline V gene encodes CDR1 SQVTM and CDR2 ANQGSEA. The CDR3 consists of 14 residues. This chain's CDR3 is CSVDPGQGSYEQYF. The CDR3 bases are TGCAGCGTCGACCCGGGACAGGGCTCCTACGAGCAGTACTTC.

This clonotype showed up many times. V usage is TRBV6-5 and J usage is TRBJ2-1; D could derive from TRBD1 or TRBD2 (5 bases each). This CDR3 comprises 14 residues. V lost 4 bases and J 6 bases, leaving 13 bases between the germline ends. Germline CDR1 and CDR2: MNHEY and SVGAGI. CDR3 residues: CASSFGTNINEQFF. As DNA, the CDR3 is TGTGCCAGCAGTTTCGGGACCAACATCAATGAGCAGTTCTTC.

Comment on this clonotype: A much larger clone is a single base away; this may be a read error. V is TRBV20-1 and J is TRBJ2-3; TRBD2 matches 10 bases. This CDR3 is 17 amino acids long. CDR1 and CDR2 (germline): DFQATT, SNEGSKA (reference sequence). The CDR3 loop is CSARDSFGAGGPDTRYF. The CDR3 DNA reads as TGCAGTGCTAGAGACTCCTTTGGAGCGGGAGGGCCAGATACGCGGTATTTT.

This clonotype was seen repeatedly, ten times or more. This chain joins TRBV3-1 and TRBJ2-2; D unresolved. The CDR3 runs 14 residues. V was shortened by 4 bases and J by 5 bases, with 11 bases between the two germline ends. CDR1 is LGHDT, CDR2 YNNKEL, per germline (reference sequence). CDR3: CASSRSPITGELFF. The CDR3 bases are TGTGCCAGCAGCCGCTCCCCGATAACCGGGGAGCTGTTTTTT.

This clonotype has at least ten counts. The chain is built from TRBV7-9 and TRBJ2-7; weak D call: TRBD1 (6 bases). The CDR3 length is 15 residues. The V and J ends lost 7 bases and 2 bases respectively, with 18 bases between them. The germline CDR1 and CDR2 sequences are SEHNR and FQNEAQ (reference sequence). This CDR3 is CASKRDNKTPYEQYF. As DNA, the CDR3 is TGTGCCAGCAAGAGGGACAATAAAACCCCCTACGAGCAGTACTTC.

This clonotype occurred a few times. The rearrangement joins TRBV6-1 to TRBJ1-1; D might be TRBD1 (6 bases). V was shortened by 7 bases and J by 4 bases, with 16 bases between the two germline ends. The length of the CDR3 is 14 residues. CDR1 is MNHNS and CDR2 is SASEGT in the germline V gene. This CDR3 is CASTWNTGTTEAFF. Written as DNA, the CDR3 is TGTGCCAGCACCTGGAACACAGGGACCACTGAAGCTTTCTTT.

V and J are TRBV29-1 and TRBJ2-5, with TRBD2 identical over 9 bases. The CDR3 has 13 residues. Germline assignment: CDR1 SQVTM and CDR2 ANQGSEA. V was clipped by 3 bases and J by 7 bases; unmatched bases: 6. CDR3 nucleotides: TGCAGCGTTGAGTTAGCGGGAGTCTTGACCCAGTACTTC. Protein product: CSVELAGVLTQYF.

This clonotype was detected ten times or more. J is TRBJ2-3 and V is TRBV12-3 or TRBV12-4; 10 nucleotides align to TRBD2. V trimming: 6 bases; J trimming: 3 bases; junction bases outside the gene matches: 6. The CDR3 runs to 15 residues. The CDR3 coding sequence is TGTGCCAGCAGAATAGCGGGAGGCGGTACAGATACGCAGTATTTT. Protein product: CASRIAGGGTDTQYF.

This clonotype has a handful of counts. The chain uses TRBV5-1 and TRBJ2-7, with 7 nucleotides matching TRBD1. V trimming: 0 bases; J trimming: 3 bases; junction bases outside the gene matches: 6. This CDR3 has 15 residues. CDR1 is SGHRS and CDR2 is YFSETQ in the germline V gene. The CDR3 coding sequence is TGCGCCAGCAGCTTGGACGGGACAGACCTCTACGAGCAGTACTTC. It yields the protein CASSLDGTDLYEQYF.

This clonotype was found many times. The V gene is TRBV24-1, the J gene TRBJ2-1; 9 bases match TRBD2. Trimming took 4 bases from V and 7 from J; bases not matched to a gene: 10. There are 16 residues in the CDR3. Germline CDR1 and CDR2: KGHDR and SFDVKD. The CDR3 is CATSDQGLAPRNEQFF. CDR3 in DNA: TGTGCCACCAGTGACCAGGGACTAGCCCCCAGGAATGAGCAGTTCTTC.